This TCR beta chain was sequenced during a study of cytomegalovirus exposure and HLA in healthy donors. On the study more broadly: From some 190 million T cells, an earlier analysis saw approximately 110 million unique TCR beta sequences.

The PCR ran on 60 Vbeta and 13 Jbeta primers. Using immunoSEQ multiplex PCR, the repertoire was profiled, and TCRdb retains in-frame clones only, with some absent. Here the sample spans roughly 150,000 clones, about 85% being singletons. Study conclusions and caveats: In an earlier analysis, in about 530 donors, most V segments appeared productive either ~87% or ~30% of the time.

Germline values: CDR1 MDHEN, CDR2 SYDVKM. The germline V and J ends were trimmed by 3 bases and 4 bases, with 23 bases remaining between them. The CDR3 is 18 amino acids. About this clone: Its antigen is undetermined.

The source material was PBMCs. This clonotype was obtained from a woman between 18 and 29 years old in good health and CMV-seronegative. This chain joins TRBV28 and TRBJ2-3, with D perhaps TRBD1 (7 bases). CDR3 loop: CASSFRALSGGGSDTQYF. The CDR3 coding sequence is TGTGCCAGCAGTTTCCGGGCCCTCTCAGGGGGAGGTTCAGATACGCAGTATTTT.